This paragraph reports one T cell receptor beta chain. Its cognate antigen is unknown. Scientists made TCR beta libraries using quantitative 5'-RACE with molecular barcodes. MiXCR, run by TCRdb on the 5' RACE reads, gives a single entry per CDR3 protein. The sample carries 750,000 to 850,000 distinct CDR3 sequences, about an eighth recorded once. The sample is drawn from a study of CD8 T cells in ankylosing spondylitis. General study points: A TCR beta motif made of fewer than ten highly homologous variants seemed typical of ankylosing spondylitis blood. Within matched ankylosing spondylitis synovial fluid, disease-linked clones were reportedly significantly enriched.

The V gene lost 4 bases and the J gene lost 2 bases, with 13 bases spanning the gap. Germline-derived CDR1 and CDR2 are LGHDT and YNNKEL (reference sequence). The CDR3 is 15 amino acids. The sequenced material came from blood, either unsorted or a sorted T cell fraction (not recorded which). This sequence originates from a male donor with ankylosing spondylitis. The genes are TRBV3-1 and TRBJ2-3; D is ambiguous. CDR3 coding DNA: TGTGCCAGCAGCCCCTTTCGGTCGGACACAGATACGCAGTATTTT. It is translated as CASSPFRSDTDTQYF.